A single sample gave rise to the 25 T cell receptor beta chains below, sequenced in a study of T cell responses to AZD1222 COVID-19 vaccine. The method was immunoSEQ multiplex PCR; TCRdb's version includes in-frame clones alone and lacks a portion of them. The sample has about 120,000 clones, roughly 90% seen once; the top ten hold approximately 3.5%. Here the sequenced sample was peripheral blood, taken on day 0 of AZD1222 vaccination. The receptors come from an adult in good health.

This clone was found once. The V call is TRBV5-1, the J call TRBJ1-4, with 7 nucleotides matching TRBD1. Germline CDR1 SGHRS, CDR2 YFSETQ. The CDR3 extends over 15 amino acids. The V segment lost 7 bases and the J segment 6 bases; nucleotides outside the gene matches: 12. CDR3 loop: CASSRTGAPDEKLFF. The CDR3 nucleotides read TGCGCCAGCTCCCGAACAGGGGCTCCTGATGAAAAACTGTTTTTT.

The chain has TRBV19 and TRBJ1-2; tentative D call: TRBD1 (6 bases). Germline CDR1 is LNHDA and CDR2 is SQIVND (reference sequence). V shed 6 bases and J shed 3 bases, with 11 bases lying between them. There are 13 residues in the CDR3. The CDR3 spells CASSRDTYYGYTF. In nucleotides, the CDR3 is TGTGCCAGTAGCCGGGACACATACTATGGCTACACCTTC.

This rearrangement joins TRBV9 to TRBJ2-7; TRBD2 aligns across 7 bases. This CDR3 has 15 residues. CDR1 is SGDLS and CDR2 is YYNGEE in the germline V gene. The junction had 7 bases not matched to a gene; V was cut back by 4 bases and J by 0 bases. The CDR3 DNA follows: TGTGCCAGCAGCCCGAGCGGGGCTACCTCCTACGAGCAGTACTTC. This codes for CASSPSGATSYEQYF. Using reference TRBV9 and TRBJ2-7 for the parts outside the CDR3, the full variable domain is DSGVTQTPKHLITATGQRVTLRCSPRSGDLSVYWYQQSLDQGLQFLIQYYNGEERAKGNILERFSAQQFPDLHSELNLSSLELGDSALYFCASSPSGATSYEQYFGPGTRLTVT.

As regards this clone: This CDR3 is also generated by other DNA sequences in the sample. V gene TRBV19 combines with J gene TRBJ1-3; D remains ambiguous. Trimming shortened V by 6 bases and J by 7 bases, and 10 bases separated the two germline ends. CDR1 LNHDA and CDR2 SQIVND come from the germline V gene (reference sequence). The CDR3 length is 12 residues. The DNA for the CDR3 is TGTGCCAGTAGCCTTTTGGGGAACACCATATATTTT. It encodes CASSLLGNTIYF.

The chain employs TRBV7-9 and TRBJ1-1, with a possible D match to TRBD1 (6 bases). Trimming removed 5 bases from V and 4 bases from J, with 11 bases in between. This CDR3 spans 13 amino acids. The germline V gene has CDR1 SEHNR and CDR2 FQNEAQ (reference sequence). The DNA for the CDR3 is TGTGCCAGCAGCGTACAGGGCACCACTGAAGCTTTCTTT. The encoded protein is CASSVQGTTEAFF.

The CDR3 DNA follows: TGTGCCAGCAGCTTAGACCAATTCTACGAGCAGTACTTC. Its protein product is CASSLDQFYEQYF. The chain carries TRBV11-2 and TRBJ2-7; D remains ambiguous. Trimming cost V 0 bases and J 3 bases, with 6 bases left between them. The CDR3 loop spans 13 amino acids. CDR1 is SGHAT, CDR2 FQNNGV, per germline. Supplemented by reference TRBV11-2 and TRBJ2-7, the full variable domain reads EAGVAQSPRYKIIEKRQSVAFWCNPISGHATLYWYQQILGQGPKLLIQFQNNGVVDDSQLPKDRFSAERLKGVDSTLKIQPAKLEDSAVYLCASSLDQFYEQYFGPGTRLTVT.

This chain connects TRBV19 to TRBJ2-6; 8 nucleotides align to TRBD1. With 7 bases clipped from V and 4 bases from J, the junction kept 6 bases outside the gene matches. The CDR3 contains 15 residues. Germline assignment: CDR1 LNHDA and CDR2 SQIVND (reference sequence). DNA for the CDR3: TGTGCCAGTATAGGACAGGGAACCGGGGCCAACGTCCTGACTTTC. The encoded protein is CASIGQGTGANVLTF.

The sample holds one count of this clone. The V and J genes are TRBV5-1 and TRBJ2-3, with 15 nucleotides matching TRBD2. With V trimmed by 5 bases and J by 2 bases, 3 bases remained unmatched. CDR1 is SGHRS, CDR2 YFSETQ, per germline. The CDR3 is 16 amino acids. The CDR3: CASRGLAGGNTDTQYF. The CDR3 DNA reads TGCGCCAGCAGGGGACTAGCGGGGGGAAACACAGATACGCAGTATTTT. The complete variable domain, with remaining parts taken from reference TRBV5-1 and TRBJ2-3, reads KAGVTQTPRYLIKTRGQQVTLSCSPISGHRSVSWYQQTPGQGLQFLFEYFSETQRNKGNFPGRFSGRQFSNSRSEMNVSTLELGDSALYLCASRGLAGGNTDTQYFGPGTRLTVL.

The gene calls are TRBV6-5 and TRBJ2-5; D possibly corresponds to TRBD2 (7 bases). V lost 8 bases and J 5 bases, leaving 21 bases between the germline ends. The CDR3 contains 15 residues. The germline CDR1 and CDR2 sequences are MNHEY and SVGAGI. As DNA, the CDR3 is TGTGCCAGCGCGGGACAAACATTGGGGGGGGAGACCCAGTACTTC. Its protein is CASAGQTLGGETQYF.

This chain joins TRBV11-2 and TRBJ2-3; 11 bases map to TRBD2. V gave up 1 base and J gave up 6 bases; unmatched junction bases: 9. This CDR3 is built from 17 residues. The germline gives CDR1 SGHAT, CDR2 FQNNGV. The CDR3 region is CASSLVGSGGAIDTQYF. Here the CDR3 DNA reads TGTGCCAGCAGCTTAGTGGGTAGCGGGGGGGCCATCGATACGCAGTATTTT.

V and J are TRBV4-1 and TRBJ1-1; 10 nucleotides align to TRBD1. This CDR3 contains 16 residues. Germline V gene sequence: CDR1 MGHRA, CDR2 YSYEKL. Trimming cost V 1 base and J 4 bases; bases outside gene matches: 6. The chain's CDR3 is CASSQVGDRGVTEAFF. The DNA for the CDR3 is TGCGCCAGCAGCCAAGTCGGGGACAGGGGTGTCACTGAAGCTTTCTTT.

The V and J genes are TRBV19 and TRBJ2-1; D gene uncertain. Germline CDR1 LNHDA, CDR2 SQIVND (reference sequence). The CDR3 is 16 residues long. Trimming left V 5 bases short and J 0 bases short, with 14 bases between. CDR3 in DNA: TGTGCCAGTAGTGTGGCTATGCGCGGCTCCTACAATGAGCAGTTCTTC. Amino acid sequence: CASSVAMRGSYNEQFF.

The CDR3 DNA reads TGTGCCATCAGTGCTGGCCTTACCACAGGAAACACCATATATTTT. The encoded protein is CAISAGLTTGNTIYF. The chain recombines TRBV10-3 with TRBJ1-3; D is ambiguous. The V gene lost 4 bases and the J gene lost 4 bases, with 14 bases spanning the gap. This CDR3 comprises 15 residues. Germline V gene lookup returns CDR1 ENHRY and CDR2 SYGVKD.

The chain has TRBV29-1 and TRBJ2-1; D is unclear. CDR3 length: 11 residues. V lost 3 bases and J lost 7, with 7 bases in between. Germline V gene data show CDR1 as SQVTM and CDR2 as ANQGSEA. Here the CDR3 DNA reads TGCAGCGTTGACAGAGCGAATGAGCAGTTCTTC. This gives the protein CSVDRANEQFF.

V usage is TRBV19 and J usage is TRBJ1-4, with 10 nucleotides matching TRBD1. Trimming cost V 4 bases and J 8 bases; bases outside gene matches: 7. Germline V lookup: CDR1 LNHDA, CDR2 SQIVND (reference sequence). The CDR3 is made up of 15 amino acids. The CDR3 reads CASSSPRDRGEKLFF. The CDR3 DNA sequence: TGTGCCAGTAGTAGCCCCCGGGACAGGGGAGAAAAACTGTTTTTT.

CDR3 DNA: TGTGCCAGCAGCCAAGCCCCGGGACCCTACGAGCAGTACTTC. It translates to CASSQAPGPYEQYF. The chain recombines TRBV3-1 (or the pseudogene TRBV3-2) with TRBJ2-7, with D perhaps being TRBD1 or TRBD2 (5 bases each). Trimming removed 1 base from V and 2 bases from J, with 9 bases in between. The CDR3 consists of 14 residues. Germline V gives CDR1 LGHDT, CDR2 YNNKEL (reference sequence).

This CDR3 is CASSLAGLAGEQFF. In DNA form, the CDR3 reads TGTGCCAGCAGCTTAGCTGGGCTAGCAGGTGAGCAGTTCTTC. The chain uses TRBV7-2 and TRBJ2-1; D possibly corresponds to TRBD2 (5 bases). CDR3 length: 14 residues. Germline CDR1 and CDR2: SGHTA and FQGNSA. Trimming removed 0 bases from V and 9 bases from J, with 12 bases in between.

The J gene is TRBJ2-7, the V gene TRBV24-1; TRBD1 is a possible D gene (5 bases). The V gene lost 1 base and the J gene lost 9 bases, with 9 bases spanning the gap. Germline V gives CDR1 KGHDR, CDR2 SFDVKD. The CDR3 contains 12 residues. The CDR3 sequence: CATSDFQGRQYF. The CDR3 region has the DNA TGTGCCACCAGTGATTTTCAGGGTCGGCAGTACTTC.

The gene calls are TRBV19 and TRBJ1-2, with unresolved D. CDR1 and CDR2 (germline): LNHDA, SQIVND (reference sequence). The V gene lost 2 bases and the J gene lost 7 bases, with 17 bases spanning the gap. The CDR3 covers 15 residues. The CDR3 DNA reads as TGTGCCAGTAGTATAATGGCAGTTTCCGGGCCTGGCTACACCTTC. Translating gives CASSIMAVSGPGYTF.

The rearrangement links TRBV6-1 to TRBJ2-1; D is possibly TRBD1 (5 bases). Between the trimmed V and J ends, which lost 3 bases and 6 bases, there was a span of 15 bases. Germline loops: CDR1 MNHNS, CDR2 SASEGT. The CDR3 totals 15 residues. The CDR3 protein is CASSEFRAIGNEQFF. As DNA, the CDR3 is TGTGCCAGCAGTGAGTTCAGGGCGATTGGCAATGAGCAGTTCTTC.

The chain carries TRBV19 and TRBJ1-1, with no clear D. Between the trimmed V and J ends, which lost 3 bases and 7 bases, there was a span of 9 bases. The CDR3 runs 12 residues. Germline V gene data show CDR1 as LNHDA and CDR2 as SQIVND (reference sequence). The CDR3 loop is CASSILPHEAFF. The CDR3 coding sequence is TGTGCCAGTAGTATCCTTCCGCATGAAGCTTTCTTT. Filled out from reference TRBV19 and TRBJ1-1, the complete variable domain reads DGGITQSPKYLFRKEGQNVTLSCEQNLNHDAMYWYRQDPGQGLRLIYYSQIVNDFQKGDIAEGYSVSREKKESFPLTVTSAQKNPTAFYLCASSILPHEAFFGQGTRLTVV.

This chain links TRBV4-1 with TRBJ1-2; D is ambiguous. The germline V gene has CDR1 MGHRA and CDR2 YSYEKL. V shed 0 bases and J shed 7 bases, with 12 bases lying between them. The CDR3 is 14 amino acids. CDR3: CASSQEVGTAGYTF. The CDR3 DNA follows: TGCGCCAGCAGCCAAGAGGTCGGCACGGCTGGCTACACCTTC.

The V and J genes are TRBV14 and TRBJ2-3; 8 bases match TRBD2. Germline values: CDR1 SGHDN, CDR2 FVKESK. The J segment lost 6 bases and the V segment lost 7 bases, leaving 6 bases of the junction unmatched. The CDR3 totals 13 residues. The CDR3 sequence: CASNRGGRDTQYF. Written as DNA, the CDR3 is TGTGCCAGCAATCGGGGGGGCCGGGATACGCAGTATTTT. Together with reference TRBV14 and TRBJ2-3, the CDR3 gives the full variable domain: EAGVTQFPSHSVIEKGQTVTLRCDPISGHDNLYWYRRVMGKEIKFLLHFVKESKQDESGMPNNRFLAERTGGTYSTLKVQPAELEDSGVYFCASNRGGRDTQYFGPGTRLTVL.

V is TRBV15 and J is TRBJ1-5; 10 bases align to TRBD1. Germline CDR1 LNHNV, CDR2 YYDKDF (reference sequence). The CDR3 is 16 amino acids. J was trimmed by 3 bases and V by 2 bases; bases with no gene match: 4. The CDR3 is CATSRSGTGANQPQHF. The CDR3 DNA reads as TGTGCCACCAGCAGATCCGGGACAGGGGCCAATCAGCCCCAGCATTTT.

The J gene is TRBJ1-3, the V gene TRBV9, with D unclear. The germline V and J ends were trimmed by 3 bases and 6 bases, with 7 bases remaining between them. There are 12 residues in the CDR3. Germline V gene data show CDR1 as SGDLS and CDR2 as YYNGEE. The CDR3 region is CASSGLVNTIYF. The DNA for the CDR3 is TGTGCCAGCAGCGGACTGGTAAACACCATATATTTT.